Shown below are 32 T cell receptor beta chains from a single sample sequenced in a study of shared clonotypes between healthy human individuals. Clones were read by immunoSEQ multiplex PCR, and TCRdb kept only the in-frame ones, dropping some. The data show fewer than 600,000 clones, with around 74% seen just once and about an eighth held by the top ten. Sequenced material: PBMCs. The source of these receptors is a woman between 40 and 50 years old in good health. Some clones in this sample may be carry-over from other donors' samples.

V gene TRBV14 combines with J gene TRBJ1-1; D gene unclear. The V end was cut by 1 base, the J end by 1 base, with 7 bases between. The CDR3 length is 14 residues. Per the germline V gene, CDR1 is SGHDN and CDR2 is FVKESK. CDR3 DNA: TGTGCCAGCAGCCAAGCCGTGCCGAACACTGAAGCTTTCTTT. Amino acid sequence: CASSQAVPNTEAFF.

Only a few counts were recorded for this clone. The chain has TRBV28 and TRBJ2-5; a possible D gene is TRBD1 (5 bases). The V and J ends lost 8 bases and 9 bases respectively, with 13 bases between them. CDR1 and CDR2 from the germline V gene are MDHEN and SYDVKM. This CDR3 has 11 amino acids. The CDR3 is CASGAAQAQYF. The CDR3 DNA reads as TGTGCCAGCGGGGCAGCCCAAGCCCAGTACTTC.

The rearrangement joins TRBV10-3 to TRBJ2-1; 14 bases are a match to TRBD2. Trimming took 5 bases from V and 6 from J; bases not matched to a gene: 6. The CDR3 has 16 amino acids. The germline CDR1 and CDR2 sequences are ENHRY and SYGVKD. The CDR3 DNA sequence: TGTGCCATCAGTCCCGGGACTAGCGGGAGTGTCAATGAGCAGTTCTTC. Encoded protein: CAISPGTSGSVNEQFF.

The V gene is TRBV11-1, the J gene TRBJ2-5; possibly TRBD1 for D (6 bases). This CDR3 region has 16 residues. The V gene lost 2 bases and the J gene lost 5 bases, with 18 bases spanning the gap. The germline CDR1 and CDR2 sequences are SGHAT and FQDESV (reference sequence). The CDR3 DNA sequence: TGTGCCAGCAGCTTAATTGTTAACAGGGTGAACGAGACCCAGTACTTC. It encodes CASSLIVNRVNETQYF.

This clone has ten or more counts. The chain joins TRBV27 to TRBJ2-3; no clear D gene. Looked up from germline, CDR1 is MNHEY and CDR2 is SMNVEV (reference sequence). Trimming cost V 3 bases and J 2 bases, with 12 bases left between them. The CDR3 runs to 15 residues. For the CDR3, the DNA is TGTGCCAGCAGTTTGGGGTTCTCGGACACAGATACGCAGTATTTT. Translated: CASSLGFSDTDTQYF.

This chain connects TRBV7-2 to TRBJ1-3; D perhaps matches TRBD1 (6 bases). The CDR3 is 15 residues long. The germline V and J ends were trimmed by 8 bases and 0 bases, with 14 bases remaining between them. From germline, CDR1 is SGHTA and CDR2 FQGNSA. CDR3 sequence (DNA): TGTGCCAGCGGTGGACAGCCAACCTCTGGAAACACCATATATTTT. This sequence encodes CASGGQPTSGNTIYF.

This chain uses TRBV19 with TRBJ1-1; D gene uncertain. V was shortened by 3 bases and J by 1 base, with 12 bases between the two germline ends. Germline V gene lookup returns CDR1 LNHDA and CDR2 SQIVND (reference sequence). The CDR3 loop spans 15 amino acids. The CDR3 loop reads CASSMIAGANTEAFF. For the CDR3, the DNA is TGTGCCAGTAGTATGATAGCAGGAGCGAACACTGAAGCTTTCTTT. Full variable domain (remainder filled in from reference TRBV19 and TRBJ1-1): DGGITQSPKYLFRKEGQNVTLSCEQNLNHDAMYWYRQDPGQGLRLIYYSQIVNDFQKGDIAEGYSVSREKKESFPLTVTSAQKNPTAFYLCASSMIAGANTEAFFGQGTRLTVV.

The V call is TRBV28, the J call TRBJ1-2, with D possibly matching TRBD1 (5 bases). V was shortened by 6 bases and J by 6 bases, with 17 bases between the two germline ends. Germline CDR1 is MDHEN and CDR2 is SYDVKM. The CDR3 spans 14 residues. CDR3 bases: TGTGCCAGCAGCCAAGAAGGGGACGGGCATGGCTACACCTTC. It is translated as CASSQEGDGHGYTF.

The chain has TRBV7-2 and TRBJ2-3; the D is unclear. Germline CDR1 is SGHTA and CDR2 is FQGNSA. The ends were cut back, 3 bases at V and 2 bases at J, with 3 bases in the middle. This CDR3 is built from 12 residues. DNA for the CDR3: TGTGCCAGCAGCTTTGTCACAGATACGCAGTATTTT. It is translated as CASSFVTDTQYF.

This chain uses TRBV7-8 with TRBJ1-1, with unresolved D. Deletions cut 4 bases from V and 6 bases from J, with 9 bases between. The CDR3 totals 12 residues. Germline CDR1 reads SGHVS; CDR2 reads FQNEAQ. This CDR3 is CASSSSGAEAFF. Here the CDR3 DNA reads TGTGCCAGCAGCTCAAGTGGGGCTGAAGCTTTCTTT.

This sequence joins TRBV11-2 and TRBJ2-5; TRBD2 might be the D (6 bases). The CDR3 contains 14 residues. Germline lookup yields CDR1 SGHAT and CDR2 FQNNGV. Trimming cost V 5 bases and J 4 bases, with 14 bases left between them. CDR3 amino acids: CASSPPGLGETQYF. DNA of the CDR3: TGTGCCAGCAGCCCTCCGGGACTTGGAGAGACCCAGTACTTC.

The chain carries TRBV5-4 and TRBJ2-3; D perhaps matches TRBD2 (5 bases). Trimming shortened V by 0 bases and J by 1 base, and 9 bases separated the two germline ends. This CDR3 contains 15 residues. Germline-derived CDR1 and CDR2 are SGHNT and YYREEE (reference sequence). CDR3 DNA: TGTGCCAGCAGCTTGGGACTAAAAGGCACAGATACGCAGTATTTT. It is translated as CASSLGLKGTDTQYF. The full variable domain, its missing parts supplied by reference TRBV5-4 and TRBJ2-3, is ETGVTQSPTHLIKTRGQQVTLRCSSQSGHNTVSWYQQALGQGPQFIFQYYREEENGRGNFPPRFSGLQFPNYSSELNVNALELDDSALYLCASSLGLKGTDTQYFGPGTRLTVL.

V is TRBV25-1 and J is TRBJ2-3; 8 bases align to TRBD2. The germline CDR1 and CDR2 sequences are MGHDK and SYGVNS. With 7 bases clipped from V and 1 base from J, the junction kept 10 bases outside the gene matches. The CDR3 consists of 16 residues. The CDR3 region is CASTLSTSAGTDTQYF. CDR3 bases: TGTGCCAGCACACTATCGACTAGCGCTGGCACAGATACGCAGTATTTT.

This chain uses TRBV28 with TRBJ1-1, with TRBD1 matching 8 bases. The germline CDR1 and CDR2 sequences are MDHEN and SYDVKM. This CDR3 is 15 amino acids long. V lost 5 bases to trimming and J lost 6 bases; unmatched junction nucleotides: 11. The CDR3 spells CASSLRNQGAPEAFF. The CDR3 DNA reads TGTGCCAGCAGTCTAAGAAACCAGGGGGCACCTGAAGCTTTCTTT.

The chain links TRBV9 to TRBJ2-5; D is undetermined. Germline loops: CDR1 SGDLS, CDR2 YYNGEE. Trimming removed 0 bases from V and 3 bases from J, with 12 bases in between. The CDR3 has 15 residues. The CDR3 protein is CASSVGARPEETQYF. The CDR3 DNA sequence: TGTGCCAGCAGCGTAGGGGCTAGGCCAGAAGAGACCCAGTACTTC.

V gene TRBV5-1 combines with J gene TRBJ2-5; 16 bases match TRBD2. There are 17 residues in the CDR3. CDR1 and CDR2 (germline): SGHRS, YFSETQ. With V trimmed by 4 bases and J by 5 bases, 8 bases remained unmatched. The CDR3 loop reads CASSIGTSGRAFETQYF. For the CDR3, the DNA is TGCGCCAGCAGCATTGGGACTAGCGGGAGGGCCTTCGAGACCCAGTACTTC. Full variable domain (missing parts from reference TRBV5-1 and TRBJ2-5): KAGVTQTPRYLIKTRGQQVTLSCSPISGHRSVSWYQQTPGQGLQFLFEYFSETQRNKGNFPGRFSGRQFSNSRSEMNVSTLELGDSALYLCASSIGTSGRAFETQYFGPGTRLLVL.

V usage is TRBV7-2 and J usage is TRBJ2-5, with 7 nucleotides matching TRBD2. The CDR3 extends over 14 amino acids. Germline V CDR1 and CDR2: SGHTA, FQGNSA. V lost 5 bases, J lost 4 bases, and 7 bases stayed unmatched. The CDR3, as DNA: TGTGCCAGCAGCCGATCAGGGAGGGGAGAGACCCAGTACTTC. Its protein product is CASSRSGRGETQYF.

The V gene is TRBV7-9, the J gene TRBJ2-7, with 13 bases identical to TRBD2. CDR1 is SEHNR and CDR2 is FQNEAQ in the germline V gene (reference sequence). The CDR3 runs to 15 residues. With 4 bases clipped from V and 7 bases from J, the junction kept 7 bases outside the gene matches. The CDR3 protein is CASSYRTSGRSEQYF. As DNA, the CDR3 is TGTGCCAGCAGCTACCGGACTAGCGGGAGAAGTGAGCAGTACTTC.

This chain uses TRBV7-8 with TRBJ1-5; D uncertain. The V gene lost 0 bases and the J gene lost 1 base, with 7 bases spanning the gap. CDR3 length: 15 amino acids. Germline V gives CDR1 SGHVS, CDR2 FQNEAQ. As DNA, the CDR3 is TGTGCCAGCAGCTTAGCAGGGCGCAGCAATCAGCCCCAGCATTTT. It translates to CASSLAGRSNQPQHF.

The V call is TRBV6-6, the J call TRBJ2-7, with 9 positions matching TRBD2. The CDR3 extends over 13 amino acids. Trimming removed 5 bases from V and 5 bases from J; junction bases left unmatched: 4. The V gene's germline CDR1 is MNHNY and CDR2 SVGAGI (reference sequence). The CDR3: CASSGGLANEQYF. DNA for the CDR3: TGTGCCAGCAGTGGGGGACTAGCTAACGAGCAGTACTTC.

In its sample, this clone was seen once. The J gene is TRBJ2-7, the V gene TRBV18; either TRBD1 or TRBD2 may fit D (5 bases each). This CDR3 spans 16 amino acids. Trimming removed 6 bases at V and 4 bases at J, with 22 bases between. Germline V gene lookup returns CDR1 KGHSH and CDR2 LQKENI. This chain's CDR3 is CASSQGSPGIPYEQYF. The CDR3 DNA reads as TGTGCCAGCTCCCAGGGAAGTCCCGGGATCCCTTACGAGCAGTACTTC.

The chain employs TRBV5-1 and TRBJ2-3, with 13 bases that match TRBD2. The CDR3 covers 17 residues. Germline lookup yields CDR1 SGHRS and CDR2 YFSETQ. J gave up 1 base and V 0 bases, and 2 bases lay outside the gene matches. The CDR3 region is CASSLAGTSGGTDTQYF. Here the CDR3 DNA reads TGCGCCAGCAGCTTGGCCGGGACTAGCGGGGGCACAGATACGCAGTATTTT. Looking up the rest from reference TRBV5-1 and TRBJ2-3 gives the full variable domain: KAGVTQTPRYLIKTRGQQVTLSCSPISGHRSVSWYQQTPGQGLQFLFEYFSETQRNKGNFPGRFSGRQFSNSRSEMNVSTLELGDSALYLCASSLAGTSGGTDTQYFGPGTRLTVL.

This sequence joins TRBV7-2 and TRBJ1-3, with 7 bases fitting TRBD1. Germline assignment: CDR1 SGHTA and CDR2 FQGNSA. CDR3 length equals 17 residues. J lost 0 bases, V lost 5 bases, and 10 bases had no gene match. The CDR3 loop is CASSPIGTVNSGNTIYF. Here the CDR3 DNA reads TGTGCCAGCAGCCCTATTGGGACAGTCAACTCTGGAAACACCATATATTTT.

The rearrangement links TRBV20-1 to TRBJ2-1; D gene unclear. Germline V CDR1 and CDR2: DFQATT, SNEGSKA (reference sequence). CDR3 length: 11 amino acids. Trimming took 6 bases from V and 4 from J, leaving 7 bases between them. CDR3 in amino acids: CSAETYNEQFF. The CDR3 DNA is TGCAGTGCCGAGACTTACAATGAGCAGTTCTTC.

Only a few counts were recorded for this clone. This chain connects TRBV9 to TRBJ2-2; D gene unclear. V dropped 4 bases and J dropped 3 bases, with 10 bases sitting between them. Germline V CDR1 and CDR2: SGDLS, YYNGEE. The CDR3 length is 14 residues. This CDR3 reads CASSRNVDTGELFF. CDR3 DNA sequence: TGTGCCAGCAGCAGGAACGTGGACACCGGGGAGCTGTTTTTT.

The chain carries TRBV18 and TRBJ2-2; 8 bases are shared with TRBD1. Germline assignment: CDR1 KGHSH and CDR2 LQKENI. The CDR3 contains 16 residues. Trimming at V came to 4 bases and at J to 4 bases, leaving 8 bases not matched to a gene. The CDR3 region has the DNA TGTGCCAGCTCACTTGCAGGGGGCTCCATCACCGGGGAGCTGTTTTTT. It specifies CASSLAGGSITGELFF. The variable domain in full, completed from reference TRBV18 and TRBJ2-2, reads NAGVMQNPRHLVRRRGQEARLRCSPMKGHSHVYWYRQLPEEGLKFMVYLQKENIIDESGMPKERFSAEFPKEGPSILRIQQVVRGDSAAYFCASSLAGGSITGELFFGEGSRLTVL.

The chain has TRBV7-3 and TRBJ2-7; either TRBD1 or TRBD2 may supply D (6 bases each). The CDR3 loop spans 14 amino acids. Germline CDR1 and CDR2: SGHTA and FQGTGA. V lost 6 bases and J 4 bases, leaving 16 bases between the germline ends. CDR3 DNA: TGTGCCAGCAGTCAAGGGGGGAGTTTATACGAGCAGTACTTC. It encodes CASSQGGSLYEQYF.

This chain joins TRBV15 and TRBJ1-4; D remains ambiguous. Germline CDR1 reads LNHNV; CDR2 reads YYDKDF (reference sequence). V lost 6 bases and J lost 8, with 13 bases in between. There are 13 residues in the CDR3. As DNA, the CDR3 is TGTGCCACCAGTGGTAGGGTTTGGGAAAAACTGTTTTTT. Translated, it gives CATSGRVWEKLFF.

This clone was seen once. The chain has TRBV19 and TRBJ2-7; 10 bases are shared with TRBD2. CDR1 and CDR2 (germline): LNHDA, SQIVND (reference sequence). This CDR3 spans 17 amino acids. The trim removed 5 bases at V and 2 bases at J, leaving 12 bases unmatched. The CDR3 region is CASSAQLPSGRPYEQYF. The CDR3, as DNA: TGTGCCAGTAGTGCCCAACTACCTAGCGGGAGACCCTACGAGCAGTACTTC.

The chain joins TRBV28 to TRBJ1-2; a possible D gene is TRBD1 (5 bases). V lost 4 bases, J lost 6 bases, and 18 bases lay in between. There are 15 residues in the CDR3. Germline CDR1 reads MDHEN; CDR2 reads SYDVKM. CDR3 nucleotide sequence: TGTGCCAGCAGTTCGCCTGGGGGGTTCCGGCATGGCTACACCTTC. Translating gives CASSSPGGFRHGYTF.

The rearrangement joins TRBV28 to TRBJ2-3; 7 bases are a match to TRBD1. The CDR3 has 16 amino acids. CDR1 MDHEN and CDR2 SYDVKM come from the germline V gene. V lost 3 bases to trimming and J lost 1 base; unmatched junction nucleotides: 7. The CDR3 is CASSLLGQIGTDTQYF. CDR3 nucleotide sequence: TGTGCCAGCAGTTTGCTGGGACAGATAGGCACAGATACGCAGTATTTT.

In this sample, this clone turned up once. Other DNA sequences in the same sample also yield this CDR3. V and J are TRBV9 and TRBJ2-2; D uncertain. The CDR3 consists of 14 residues. Germline loops: CDR1 SGDLS, CDR2 YYNGEE. V was trimmed by 0 bases and J by 2 bases, leaving 5 bases between them. CDR3 sequence reads: CASSVGGNTGELFF. Here the CDR3 DNA reads TGTGCCAGCAGCGTAGGGGGAAACACCGGGGAGCTGTTTTTT.